This T cell receptor beta chain was sequenced during a study of blood T cells in healthy people across ages. General study results and limits: Correlation between TCR beta diversity and naive T cell percentage was strong.

Through a sample-barcoded 5' primer and a J-beta primer mix, a second PCR was run for 7 to 11 cycles. TCRdb re-called the 5' RACE reads through MiXCR, storing one row per CDR3 protein. The sample records over 1,500,000 distinct CDR3 sequences, around 48% being singletons. J lost 4 bases, V lost 4 bases, and 6 bases had no gene match. There are 15 residues in the CDR3. CDR1 SGHRS and CDR2 YFSETQ come from the germline V gene. A remark on this clonotype: Antigen unknown.

The V gene is TRBV5-1, the J gene TRBJ2-5; 11 bases are a match to TRBD2. Sequenced material: blood. The origin of this receptor is a woman aged 40 to 50 in good health. The CDR3 DNA is TGCGCCAGCAGCCCGACTAGCGGGGTCCCAGAGACCCAGTACTTC. It translates to CASSPTSGVPETQYF.